This TCR beta chain was found in a study of control samples from healthy donors and cancer patients. Here immunoSEQ multiplex PCR was the method, and the copy in TCRdb shows in-frame clones only, minus some. The sample lists 150,000 to 190,000 clones; more than 85% were seen once. This CDR3 region has 14 residues. Per the germline V gene, CDR1 is MRHNA and CDR2 is SNTAGT. The V and J ends lost 4 bases and 7 bases, in that order; junction bases with no gene match: 1. The sequence was collected from a man in his fifties in good health. The chain has TRBV6-4 and TRBJ1-6; 10 bases fit TRBD1. Input material: blood. The CDR3 protein is CASSADRGNSPLHF. The CDR3 DNA follows: TGTGCCAGCAGTGCGGACAGGGGGAATTCACCCCTCCACTTT.